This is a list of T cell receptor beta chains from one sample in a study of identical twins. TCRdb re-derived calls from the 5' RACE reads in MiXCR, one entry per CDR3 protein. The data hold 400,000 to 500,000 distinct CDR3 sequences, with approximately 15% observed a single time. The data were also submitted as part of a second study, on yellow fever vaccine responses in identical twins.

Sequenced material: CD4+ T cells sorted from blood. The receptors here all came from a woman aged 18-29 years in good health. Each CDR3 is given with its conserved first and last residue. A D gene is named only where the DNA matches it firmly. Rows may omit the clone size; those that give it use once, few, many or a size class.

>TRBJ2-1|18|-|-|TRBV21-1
CASSKNSPGGGVGNEQFF
TGTGCCAGCAGCAAAAATTCGCCTGGGGGGGGCGTGGGGAATGAGCAGTTCTTC
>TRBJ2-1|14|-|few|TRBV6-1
CASSDLRSLNEQFF
TGTGCCAGCAGTGACCTTAGGTCCCTCAATGAGCAGTTCTTC
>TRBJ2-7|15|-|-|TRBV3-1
CASSLRAGGAYEQYF
TGTGCCAGCAGCCTACGGGCCGGGGGCGCATACGAGCAGTACTTC
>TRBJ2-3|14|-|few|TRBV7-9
CASSVVRAADTQYF
TGTGCCAGCAGCGTAGTCAGGGCCGCAGATACGCAGTATTTT
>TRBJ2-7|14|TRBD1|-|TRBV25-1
CASSESGRGREQYF
TGTGCCAGCAGTGAATCCGGCAGGGGGCGCGAGCAGTACTTC
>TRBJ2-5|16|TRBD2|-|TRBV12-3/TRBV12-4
CASSHGTSGSQETQYF
TGTGCCAGCAGTCATGGGACTAGCGGGTCTCAAGAGACCCAGTACTTC
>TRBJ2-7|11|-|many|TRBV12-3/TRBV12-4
CASSPNREQYF
TGTGCCAGCAGTCCAAATAGGGAGCAGTACTTC
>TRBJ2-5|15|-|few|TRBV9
CASSTQGYPEETQYF
TGTGCCAGCAGCACTCAGGGCTATCCCGAAGAGACCCAGTACTTC
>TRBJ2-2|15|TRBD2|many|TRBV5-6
CASSSQRGMTGELFF
TGTGCCAGCAGCTCACAGCGGGGGATGACCGGGGAGCTGTTTTTT
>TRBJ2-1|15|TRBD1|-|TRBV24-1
CATSEHRDRAGGQFF
TGTGCCACCAGTGAACACCGGGACAGGGCCGGTGGGCAGTTCTTC
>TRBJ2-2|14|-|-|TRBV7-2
CASSSRPGAGELFF
TGTGCCAGCAGCTCCCGGCCTGGGGCCGGGGAGCTGTTTTTT
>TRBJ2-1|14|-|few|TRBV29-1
CSHTQARGHNEQFF
TGCAGCCACACCCAAGCCAGAGGCCACAATGAGCAGTTCTTC
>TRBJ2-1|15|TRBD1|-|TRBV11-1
CASSLIRGIGNEQFF
TGTGCCAGCAGCTTAATCAGGGGGATCGGCAATGAGCAGTTCTTC
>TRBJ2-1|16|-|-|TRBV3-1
CASSLPQGNSYNEQFF
TGTGCCAGCAGCCTCCCACAGGGTAACTCCTACAATGAGCAGTTCTTC
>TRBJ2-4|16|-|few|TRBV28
CASSFGRGLAKNIQYF
TGTGCCAGCAGTTTCGGGCGGGGTCTAGCCAAAAACATTCAGTACTTC
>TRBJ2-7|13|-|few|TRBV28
CASSLRRSGEQYF
TGTGCCAGCAGTTTAAGACGATCGGGCGAGCAGTACTTC
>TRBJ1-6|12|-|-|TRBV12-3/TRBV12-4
CASGRGQSPLHF
TGTGCCAGCGGGCGAGGGCAGTCACCCCTCCACTTT
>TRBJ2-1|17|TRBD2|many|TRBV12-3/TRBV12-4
CASSLGLAGVRSNEQFF
TGTGCCAGCAGTTTAGGACTAGCGGGAGTGCGAAGCAATGAGCAGTTCTTC
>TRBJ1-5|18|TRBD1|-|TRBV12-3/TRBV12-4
CASSPRQGRSHSNQPQHF
TGTGCCAGCAGCCCACGACAGGGAAGGTCGCATAGCAATCAGCCCCAGCATTTT
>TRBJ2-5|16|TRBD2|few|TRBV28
CASRSEGGVVGKTQYF
TGTGCCAGCAGGAGCGAGGGAGGGGTAGTTGGAAAGACCCAGTACTTC
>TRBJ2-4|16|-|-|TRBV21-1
CPPPFGGRLAKNVQYF
TGTCCCCCCCCGTTCGGGGGGAGGTTAGCCAAAAACGTTCAGTACTTC
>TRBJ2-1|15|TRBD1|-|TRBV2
CASNRRDRGYNEQFF
TGTGCCAGCAATCGGCGGGACAGGGGGTACAATGAGCAGTTCTTC
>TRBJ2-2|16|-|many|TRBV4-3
CASSQEGGQFTGELFF
TGCGCCAGCAGCCAAGAAGGTGGACAGTTCACCGGGGAGCTGTTTTTT
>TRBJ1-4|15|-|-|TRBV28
CASSLPTVGVEKLFF
TGTGCCAGCAGCCTACCCACGGTGGGGGTTGAAAAACTGTTTTTT
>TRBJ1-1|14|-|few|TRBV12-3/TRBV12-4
CASRWTLTNTEAFF
TGTGCCAGCAGATGGACATTGACCAACACTGAAGCTTTCTTT
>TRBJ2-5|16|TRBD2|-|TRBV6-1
CASRQGLAGLQETQYF
TGTGCCAGCAGACAGGGACTAGCGGGCCTTCAAGAGACCCAGTACTTC
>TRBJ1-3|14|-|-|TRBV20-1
CSAREGSSGNTIYF
TGCAGTGCTAGAGAGGGCAGCTCTGGAAACACCATATATTTT
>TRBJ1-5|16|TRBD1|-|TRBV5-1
CASSLDGQASNQPQHF
TGCGCCAGCAGCTTGGACGGACAGGCGAGCAATCAGCCCCAGCATTTT
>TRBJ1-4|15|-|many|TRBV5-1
CASRLGESPIEKLFF
TGCGCCAGCAGACTAGGGGAGTCGCCGATTGAAAAACTGTTTTTT
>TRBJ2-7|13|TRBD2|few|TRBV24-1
CATSDSGLAEQYF
TGTGCCACCAGTGATTCAGGACTAGCCGAGCAGTACTTC
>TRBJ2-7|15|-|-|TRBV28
CASSSPRRFSYEQYF
TGTGCCAGCAGTTCTCCCCGAAGATTTTCCTACGAGCAGTACTTC
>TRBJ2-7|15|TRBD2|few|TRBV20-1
CSAEGLAQGSYEQYF
TGCAGTGCCGAGGGACTAGCGCAGGGGTCCTACGAGCAGTACTTC
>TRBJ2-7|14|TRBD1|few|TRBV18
CASSQDRVRNEQYF
TGTGCCAGCTCCCAGGACAGGGTAAGAAACGAGCAGTACTTC
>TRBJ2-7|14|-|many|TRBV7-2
CASSLAQGPYEQYF
TGTGCCAGCAGCCTAGCCCAGGGTCCCTACGAGCAGTACTTC
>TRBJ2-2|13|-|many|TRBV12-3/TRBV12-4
CASSSGDTGELFF
TGTGCCAGCAGTTCAGGGGACACCGGGGAGCTGTTTTTT
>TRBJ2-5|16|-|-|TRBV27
CASSLFGGQVPETQYF
TGTGCCAGCAGTTTATTTGGGGGGCAGGTCCCAGAGACCCAGTACTTC
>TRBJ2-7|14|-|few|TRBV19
CASSIRQGRDEQYF
TGTGCCAGTAGTATTCGGCAGGGTCGAGACGAGCAGTACTTC
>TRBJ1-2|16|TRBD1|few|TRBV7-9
CASSLAGTGANYGYTF
TGTGCCAGCAGCTTAGCCGGGACAGGGGCTAACTATGGCTACACCTTC
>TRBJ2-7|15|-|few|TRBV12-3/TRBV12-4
CASSLGTDSSYEQYF
TGTGCCAGCAGTTTGGGGACGGATAGCTCCTACGAGCAGTACTTC
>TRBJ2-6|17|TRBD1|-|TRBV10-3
CAISARTGGAGANVLTF
TGTGCCATCAGTGCGAGGACAGGGGGCGCTGGGGCCAACGTCCTGACTTTC
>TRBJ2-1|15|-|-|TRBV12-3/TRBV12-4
CASSSRWGSHNEQFF
TGTGCCAGCAGTTCCCGTTGGGGATCCCACAATGAGCAGTTCTTC
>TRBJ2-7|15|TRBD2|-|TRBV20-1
CSARPGLAYNYEQYF
TGCAGTGCTAGGCCAGGACTAGCTTATAACTACGAGCAGTACTTC
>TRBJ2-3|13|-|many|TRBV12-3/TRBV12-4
CATRRGGTDTQYF
TGTGCCACCAGACGAGGGGGCACAGATACGCAGTATTTT
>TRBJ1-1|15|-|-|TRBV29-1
CSGVRMDRGNTEAFF
TGCAGCGGAGTACGTATGGACCGGGGGAACACTGAAGCTTTCTTT
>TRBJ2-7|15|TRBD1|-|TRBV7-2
CASSSIWDRDYEQYF
TGTGCCAGCAGCTCCATATGGGACAGGGATTACGAGCAGTACTTC
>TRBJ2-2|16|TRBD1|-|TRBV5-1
CASSLADRPTTGELFF
TGCGCCAGCAGCTTGGCGGACAGGCCCACCACCGGGGAGCTGTTTTTT
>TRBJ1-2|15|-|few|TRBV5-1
CASSLGPMGDYGYTF
TGCGCCAGCAGCTTGGGCCCGATGGGTGACTATGGCTACACCTTC
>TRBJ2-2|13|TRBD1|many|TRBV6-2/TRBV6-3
CASSRQGTGELFF
TGTGCCAGCAGTCGACAGGGGACCGGGGAGCTGTTTTTT
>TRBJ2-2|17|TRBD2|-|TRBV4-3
CASSPHPSGRANGELFF
TGCGCCAGCAGCCCCCACCCTAGCGGGAGGGCGAACGGGGAGCTGTTTTTT
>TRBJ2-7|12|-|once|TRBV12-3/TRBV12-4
CASSVAAREQYF
TGTGCCAGCAGCGTGGCGGCCCGCGAGCAGTACTTC
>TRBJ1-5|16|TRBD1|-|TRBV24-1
CATSEGQGAGNQPQHF
TGTGCCACCAGTGAGGGACAGGGGGCAGGCAATCAGCCCCAGCATTTT
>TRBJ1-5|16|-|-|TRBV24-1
CATSDSQSLSNQPQHF
TGTGCCACCAGTGACTCACAGTCTCTTAGCAATCAGCCCCAGCATTTT
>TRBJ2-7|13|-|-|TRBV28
CASRGPIVNEQYF
TGTGCCAGCAGGGGTCCGATCGTCAACGAGCAGTACTTC
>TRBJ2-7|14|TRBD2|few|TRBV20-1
CSATRAGGRDEQYF
TGCAGTGCTACAAGAGCGGGGGGGCGCGACGAGCAGTACTTC
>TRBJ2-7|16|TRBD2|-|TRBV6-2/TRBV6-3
CASRTPLLAGANEQYF
TGTGCCAGCAGAACCCCCCTACTAGCGGGAGCCAACGAGCAGTACTTC
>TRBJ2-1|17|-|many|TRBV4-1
CASSQVATGAWGNEQFF
TGCGCCAGCAGCCAAGTGGCCACAGGAGCTTGGGGGAATGAGCAGTTCTTC
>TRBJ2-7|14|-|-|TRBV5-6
CASSVREGVYEQYF
TGTGCCAGCAGCGTACGCGAAGGGGTCTACGAGCAGTACTTC
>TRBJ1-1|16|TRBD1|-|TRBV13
CASSTPGQGGYGEAFF
TGTGCCAGCAGCACCCCGGGACAGGGAGGGTATGGGGAAGCTTTCTTT
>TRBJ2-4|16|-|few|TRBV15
CATSRPNRVAKNIQYF
TGTGCCACCAGCAGACCTAACAGGGTAGCCAAAAACATTCAGTACTTC